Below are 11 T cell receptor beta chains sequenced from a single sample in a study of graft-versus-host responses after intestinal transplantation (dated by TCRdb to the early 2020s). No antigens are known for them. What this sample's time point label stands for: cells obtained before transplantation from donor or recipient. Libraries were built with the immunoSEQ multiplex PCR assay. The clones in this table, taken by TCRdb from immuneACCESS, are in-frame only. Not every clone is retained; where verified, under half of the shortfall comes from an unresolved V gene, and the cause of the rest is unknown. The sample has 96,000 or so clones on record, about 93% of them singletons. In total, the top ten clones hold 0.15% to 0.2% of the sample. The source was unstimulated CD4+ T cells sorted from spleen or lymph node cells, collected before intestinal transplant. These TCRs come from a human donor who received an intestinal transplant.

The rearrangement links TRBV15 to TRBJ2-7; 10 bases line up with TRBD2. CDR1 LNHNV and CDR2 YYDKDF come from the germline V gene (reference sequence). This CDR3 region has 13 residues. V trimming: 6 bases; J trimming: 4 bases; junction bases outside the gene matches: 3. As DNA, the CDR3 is TGTGCCACCAGGATTAGCGGGAGGTACGAGCAGTACTTC. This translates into CATRISGRYEQYF.

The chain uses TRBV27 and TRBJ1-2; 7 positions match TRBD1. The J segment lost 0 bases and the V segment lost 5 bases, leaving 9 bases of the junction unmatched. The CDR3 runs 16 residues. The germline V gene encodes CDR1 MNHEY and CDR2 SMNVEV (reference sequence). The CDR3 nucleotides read TGTGCCAGCAGTCGGATCCGGGACAGAGCTAACTATGGCTACACCTTC. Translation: CASSRIRDRANYGYTF.

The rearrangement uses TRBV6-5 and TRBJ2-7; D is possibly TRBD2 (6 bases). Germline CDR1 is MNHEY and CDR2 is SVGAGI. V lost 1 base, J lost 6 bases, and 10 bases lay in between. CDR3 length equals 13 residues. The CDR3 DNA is TGTGCCAGCAGTTACTTCGGGGGAGGCGAGCAGTACTTC. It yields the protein CASSYFGGGEQYF.

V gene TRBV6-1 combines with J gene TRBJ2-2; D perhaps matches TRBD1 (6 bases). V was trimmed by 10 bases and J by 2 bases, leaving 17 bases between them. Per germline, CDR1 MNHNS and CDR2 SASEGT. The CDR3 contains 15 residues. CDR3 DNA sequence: TGTGCCACCGAAGCCGGGACACCCAACACCGGGGAGCTGTTTTTT. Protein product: CATEAGTPNTGELFF.

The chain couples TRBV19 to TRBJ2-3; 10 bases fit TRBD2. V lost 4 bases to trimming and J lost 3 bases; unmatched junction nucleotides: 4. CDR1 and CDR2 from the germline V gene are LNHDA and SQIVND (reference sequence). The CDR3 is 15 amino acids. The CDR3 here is CASSTLLAGTDTQYF. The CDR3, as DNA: TGTGCCAGTAGTACCTTACTAGCGGGGACAGATACGCAGTATTTT.

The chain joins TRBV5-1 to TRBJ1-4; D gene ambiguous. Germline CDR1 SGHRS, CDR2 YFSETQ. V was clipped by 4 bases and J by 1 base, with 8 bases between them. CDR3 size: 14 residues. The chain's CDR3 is CASSPGITNEKLFF. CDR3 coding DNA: TGCGCCAGCAGCCCCGGGATAACTAATGAAAAACTGTTTTTT.

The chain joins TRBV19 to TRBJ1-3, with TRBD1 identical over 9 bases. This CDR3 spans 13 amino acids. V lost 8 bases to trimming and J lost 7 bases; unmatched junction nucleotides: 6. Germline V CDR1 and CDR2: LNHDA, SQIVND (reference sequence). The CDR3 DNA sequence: TGTGCCAGTGCATTAGACAGGGGGAACACCATATATTTT. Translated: CASALDRGNTIYF.

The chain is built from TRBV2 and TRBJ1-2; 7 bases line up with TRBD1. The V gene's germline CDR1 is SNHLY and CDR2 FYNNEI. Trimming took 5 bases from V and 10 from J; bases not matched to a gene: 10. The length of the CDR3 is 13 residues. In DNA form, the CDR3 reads TGTGCCAGCAGTTATTCAAACAGGGGATACTACACCTTC. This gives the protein CASSYSNRGYYTF.

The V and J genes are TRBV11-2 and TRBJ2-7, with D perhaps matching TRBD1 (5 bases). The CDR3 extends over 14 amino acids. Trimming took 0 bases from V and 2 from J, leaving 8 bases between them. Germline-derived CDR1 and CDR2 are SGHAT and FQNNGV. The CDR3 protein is CASSLDRTTYEQYF. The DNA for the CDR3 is TGTGCCAGCAGCTTAGATCGGACAACCTACGAGCAGTACTTC.

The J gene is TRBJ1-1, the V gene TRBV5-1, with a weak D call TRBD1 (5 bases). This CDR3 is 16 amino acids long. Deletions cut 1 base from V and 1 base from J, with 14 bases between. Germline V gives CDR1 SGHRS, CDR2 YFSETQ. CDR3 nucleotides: TGCGCCAGCAGCTTGACCATATTAGGGGCGAACACTGAAGCTTTCTTT. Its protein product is CASSLTILGANTEAFF.

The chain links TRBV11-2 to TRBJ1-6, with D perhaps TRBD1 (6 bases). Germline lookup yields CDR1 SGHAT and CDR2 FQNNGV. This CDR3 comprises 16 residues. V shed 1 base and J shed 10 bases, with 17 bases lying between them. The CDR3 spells CASSLVRGASYSPLHF. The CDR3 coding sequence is TGTGCCAGCAGCTTAGTGCGGGGGGCGTCTTACTCACCCCTCCACTTT.